This is a list of T cell receptor beta chains from one sample in a study of blood T cell repertoires in COVID-19. Repertoires were generated with immunoSEQ multiplex PCR, while TCRdb's copy carries only in-frame clones and drops some. Altogether 130,000 to 150,000 clones are present, approximately 80% being singletons, with the ten largest covering over 8%. The specimen was peripheral blood. All receptors derive from a human donor in a cohort sampled during active COVID-19. CDR3s include the opening cysteine and the closing phenylalanine or tryptophan. Each record gives: CDR3 length, V gene, D gene, J gene, clone size, CDR3 protein, CDR3 DNA. D genes are given only for firm matches. Size is omitted from some rows. Given values are once, few, many or a class for expanded clones.

13	TRBV6-2/TRBV6-3	NA	TRBJ2-7	NA	CASSSTPRGEQYF	TGTGCCAGCAGCTCGACTCCTAGAGGCGAGCAGTACTTC
16	TRBV7-2	TRBD1	TRBJ1-5	NA	CASSAGGPNSNQPQHF	TGTGCCAGCAGCGCAGGGGGTCCGAATAGCAATCAGCCCCAGCATTTT
14	TRBV9	NA	TRBJ2-3	NA	CASSPDSTPDTQYF	TGTGCCAGCAGCCCGGACAGTACCCCAGATACGCAGTATTTT
14	TRBV27	TRBD2	TRBJ2-7	few	CASSQGLAGDEQYF	TGTGCCAGCTCCCAGGGCCTAGCGGGAGACGAGCAGTACTTC
17	TRBV3-1/TRBV3-2	TRBD1	TRBJ2-7	NA	CASSRLQTGTGAYEQYF	TGTGCCAGCAGCCGACTCCAAACCGGGACAGGGGCGTACGAGCAGTACTTC
16	TRBV4-1	TRBD2	TRBJ2-7	NA	CASSQRGGLAGDEQYF	TGCGCCAGCAGCCAAAGGGGGGGACTAGCGGGAGACGAGCAGTACTTC
13	TRBV27	NA	TRBJ2-7	NA	CASSPTMAYEQYF	TGTGCCAGCAGTCCCACTATGGCCTACGAGCAGTACTTC
14	TRBV6-2/TRBV6-3	TRBD1	TRBJ2-7	once	CASSLQGASNEQYF	TGTGCCAGCAGTCTACAGGGGGCGTCCAACGAGCAGTACTTC
19	TRBV19	TRBD1	TRBJ1-5	NA	CASSTGGDAFFDSNQPQHF	TGTGCCAGTAGTACAGGGGGCGACGCATTCTTTGATAGCAATCAGCCCCAGCATTTT
13	TRBV7-6	NA	TRBJ2-7	once	CASSLAREDEQYF	TGTGCCAGCAGCTTAGCCAGGGAGGACGAGCAGTACTTC
17	TRBV6-2/TRBV6-3	TRBD2	TRBJ2-2	NA	CASSYSGLAGGTGELFF	TGTGCCAGCAGTTACTCAGGACTAGCGGGAGGTACCGGGGAGCTGTTTTTT
13	TRBV18	NA	TRBJ2-5	NA	CASSPREDETQYF	TGTGCCAGCTCACCTAGGGAGGATGAGACCCAGTACTTC
12	TRBV6-6	NA	TRBJ1-1	NA	CASSYRETEAFF	TGTGCCAGCAGTTACAGGGAGACTGAAGCTTTCTTT
17	TRBV15	TRBD1	TRBJ2-5	NA	CATSRQQGPSFQETQYF	TGTGCCACCAGCAGACAACAGGGGCCTTCGTTCCAAGAGACCCAGTACTTC
15	TRBV27	NA	TRBJ1-4	NA	CASRSNFGTNEKLFF	TGTGCCAGCAGATCAAATTTCGGAACTAATGAAAAACTGTTTTTT
17	TRBV27	NA	TRBJ2-5	NA	CASSLRATGLKRETQYF	TGTGCCAGCAGTCTGCGCGCGACAGGCCTTAAACGGGAGACCCAGTACTTC
15	TRBV18	TRBD1	TRBJ1-5	once	CASSPGTGRNQPQHF	TGTGCCAGCTCACCTGGGACAGGGCGCAATCAGCCCCAGCATTTT
13	TRBV12-3/TRBV12-4	TRBD1	TRBJ1-1	few	CASSWDRGTEAFF	TGTGCCAGCAGCTGGGACAGGGGAACTGAAGCTTTCTTT
13	TRBV6-5	NA	TRBJ2-5	NA	CASSMQGKETQYF	TGTGCCAGCAGTATGCAGGGGAAAGAGACCCAGTACTTC
13	TRBV7-3	TRBD1	TRBJ2-7	many	CASPRTGGYEQYF	TGTGCCAGCCCCCGGACAGGGGGCTACGAGCAGTACTTC
15	TRBV28	NA	TRBJ1-2	few	CASSSLPQGGDGYTF	TGTGCCAGCAGTTCCCTCCCGCAAGGGGGGGATGGCTACACCTTC
15	TRBV27	NA	TRBJ2-3	NA	CASSLAGALTDTQYF	TGTGCCAGCAGTTTAGCGGGGGCTCTCACAGATACGCAGTATTTT
15	TRBV15	NA	TRBJ1-2	NA	CATSRDPSGSGGYTF	TGTGCCACCAGCAGAGATCCCTCAGGGTCCGGTGGCTACACCTTC
11	TRBV28	NA	TRBJ2-7	NA	CAIQGNYEQYF	TGTGCCATCCAGGGGAACTACGAGCAGTACTTC
15	TRBV7-7	NA	TRBJ1-3	NA	CASSQDSRSGNTIYF	TGTGCCAGCAGCCAGGACAGCCGCTCTGGAAACACCATATATTTT
13	TRBV9	TRBD1	TRBJ2-7	NA	CASSAYTGGEQYF	TGTGCCAGCAGCGCCTATACAGGGGGCGAGCAGTACTTC
22	TRBV6-4	NA	TRBJ2-7	NA	CASSDSDPKDTGGRGGKYEQYF	TGTGCCAGCAGTGACTCCGATCCAAAAGACACGGGAGGTAGGGGGGGGAAATACGAGCAGTACTTC
14	TRBV7-3	TRBD1	TRBJ2-5	NA	CASSYRGPEETQYF	TGTGCCAGCAGCTACAGGGGGCCAGAAGAGACCCAGTACTTC
20	TRBV28	TRBD2	TRBJ2-2	NA	CASSFPRTSGRAWDTGELFF	TGTGCCAGCAGTTTCCCTCGGACTAGCGGGAGGGCCTGGGACACCGGGGAGCTGTTTTTT
14	TRBV6-5	TRBD1	TRBJ2-7	NA	CASRPDRGYYEQYF	TGTGCCAGCAGACCTGACAGGGGGTACTACGAGCAGTACTTC
14	TRBV6-4	TRBD1	TRBJ1-1	NA	CASRQGGRDTEAFF	TGTGCCAGCAGACAAGGGGGCAGGGACACTGAAGCTTTCTTT
15	TRBV18	TRBD1	TRBJ2-7	NA	CASSPTGNGAYEQYF	TGTGCCAGCTCACCGACAGGGAATGGGGCCTACGAGCAGTACTTC
15	TRBV19	NA	TRBJ1-1	NA	CASSISGSMNTEAFF	TGTGCCAGTAGTATTTCGGGGAGTATGAACACTGAAGCTTTCTTT
14	TRBV19	NA	TRBJ2-2	NA	CASSIELAPGELFF	TGTGCCAGTAGTATCGAACTAGCACCCGGGGAGCTGTTTTTT
13	TRBV12-3/TRBV12-4	NA	TRBJ1-2	NA	CASSFGDTYGYTF	TGTGCCAGCAGTTTCGGGGATACCTATGGCTACACCTTC
14	TRBV4-1	TRBD1	TRBJ2-7	many	CASSHGQGAGEQYF	TGCGCCAGCAGCCACGGACAGGGGGCGGGCGAGCAGTACTTC
15	TRBV5-1	TRBD2	TRBJ2-7	NA	CASSLGLAGAYEQYF	TGCGCCAGCAGCTTGGGGCTAGCGGGAGCCTACGAGCAGTACTTC
15	TRBV7-8	TRBD1	TRBJ2-7	few	CASSLEGQGAYEQYF	TGTGCCAGCAGCTTAGAGGGACAGGGGGCCTACGAGCAGTACTTC
12	TRBV7-9	NA	TRBJ1-2	NA	CASSDTGYGYTF	TGTGCCAGCAGCGACACGGGGTATGGCTACACCTTC
12	TRBV11-2	NA	TRBJ1-1	NA	CASSFWEAEAFF	TGTGCCAGCAGCTTCTGGGAGGCAGAAGCTTTCTTT
17	TRBV5-1	TRBD1	TRBJ2-2	NA	CASASSVTGPNTGELFF	TGCGCCAGCGCGTCTTCTGTGACAGGGCCGAACACCGGGGAGCTGTTTTTT
15	TRBV7-9	TRBD1	TRBJ2-7	NA	CASSPWGQGLPEQYF	TGTGCCAGCAGCCCCTGGGGACAGGGTCTTCCCGAGCAGTACTTC
14	TRBV7-2	NA	TRBJ2-7	NA	CASSLVLSSYEQYF	TGTGCCAGCAGCTTAGTTCTAAGCTCCTACGAGCAGTACTTC
13	TRBV6-2/TRBV6-3	NA	TRBJ2-7	NA	CASSYGSNYEQYF	TGTGCCAGCAGTTATGGCAGTAACTACGAGCAGTACTTC
17	TRBV12-5	TRBD2	TRBJ2-1	NA	CASASRVGLAGGNEQFF	TGTGCTAGTGCTTCCAGGGTAGGGCTAGCGGGCGGCAATGAGCAGTTCTTC
14	TRBV7-9	NA	TRBJ1-5	NA	CASSLTGKGQPQHF	TGTGCCAGCAGCCTCACAGGGAAGGGTCAGCCCCAGCATTTT
15	TRBV18	NA	TRBJ2-7	once	CASSPQPGTLYEQYF	TGTGCCAGCTCACCTCAACCCGGGACACTCTACGAGCAGTACTTC
17	TRBV11-2	TRBD1	TRBJ2-4	NA	CASSLIRGQGMGNIQYF	TGTGCCAGCAGCTTAATAAGGGGACAGGGGATGGGAAACATTCAGTACTTC
18	TRBV6-4	TRBD2	TRBJ2-1	once	CAISTGLAGGPLYNEQFF	TGTGCCATTTCGACCGGACTAGCGGGAGGGCCGCTCTACAATGAGCAGTTCTTC
13	TRBV19	TRBD1	TRBJ1-2	NA	CASSTDRVRGYTF	TGTGCCAGTAGTACCGACAGGGTACGCGGCTACACCTTC